A selection of T cell receptor beta chains follows, all from one sample in a study of post-analysis software for immune sequencing data. One entry per CDR3 protein, called by TCRdb with MiXCR from the PCR reads. The table has about 460,000 distinct CDR3 sequences, under 55% seen once. The sample consisted of blood. These receptors all stem from a girl aged 5-17 years with multiple sclerosis. Both conserved end residues are part of each CDR3. The order of the fields is CDR3 length, D gene, J gene, clone size, V gene, CDR3 protein, CDR3 DNA. A D gene is named only where the DNA matches it firmly. Expanded clones are given a class, and other clones once, few, many or no size at all.

CDR3 length: 14
D gene: TRBD1
J gene: TRBJ2-7
clone size: .
V gene: TRBV10-3
CDR3 protein: CAISEFDRGYEQYF
CDR3 DNA: TGTGCCATCAGTGAGTTTGACAGGGGCTACGAGCAGTACTTC

CDR3 length: 15
D gene: .
J gene: TRBJ1-2
clone size: .
V gene: TRBV6-5
CDR3 protein: CASSYRDRSNYGYTF
CDR3 DNA: TGTGCCAGTAGTTACCGGGACCGAAGTAACTATGGCTACACCTTC

CDR3 length: 17
D gene: .
J gene: TRBJ2-3
clone size: .
V gene: TRBV6-1
CDR3 protein: CASSPAPSPAGTDTQYF
CDR3 DNA: TGTGCCAGCAGCCCCGCGCCTTCACCGGCGGGCACAGATACGCAGTATTTT

CDR3 length: 17
D gene: TRBD2
J gene: TRBJ2-1
clone size: .
V gene: TRBV3-1
CDR3 protein: CASSQDGSGRENNEQFF
CDR3 DNA: TGTGCCAGCAGCCAAGATGGGAGCGGGAGGGAAAACAATGAGCAGTTCTTC

CDR3 length: 19
D gene: TRBD2
J gene: TRBJ2-1
clone size: .
V gene: TRBV18
CDR3 protein: CASSPSGWVAGGPDNEQFF
CDR3 DNA: TGTGCCAGCTCACCGTCCGGGTGGGTAGCGGGAGGGCCCGACAATGAGCAGTTCTTC

CDR3 length: 16
D gene: TRBD2
J gene: TRBJ2-1
clone size: few
V gene: TRBV7-2
CDR3 protein: CASRTAGTTSYNEQFF
CDR3 DNA: TGTGCCAGCAGAACTGCCGGGACTACTTCCTACAATGAGCAGTTCTTC

CDR3 length: 14
D gene: TRBD1
J gene: TRBJ1-5
clone size: few
V gene: TRBV5-1
CDR3 protein: CASSRGTANQPQHF
CDR3 DNA: TGCGCCAGCAGCCGAGGGACAGCAAATCAGCCCCAGCATTTT

CDR3 length: 15
D gene: .
J gene: TRBJ2-6
clone size: .
V gene: TRBV29-1
CDR3 protein: CSVPSRGSGANVLTF
CDR3 DNA: TGCAGCGTCCCTTCAAGGGGCTCTGGGGCCAACGTCCTGACTTTC

CDR3 length: 13
D gene: .
J gene: TRBJ1-2
clone size: .
V gene: TRBV28
CDR3 protein: CASSFTGGWGYTF
CDR3 DNA: TGTGCCAGCAGTTTCACAGGAGGCTGGGGCTACACCTTC

CDR3 length: 12
D gene: .
J gene: TRBJ1-2
clone size: .
V gene: TRBV20-1
CDR3 protein: CSARPLSYGYTF
CDR3 DNA: TGCAGTGCTAGGCCGTTAAGCTATGGCTACACCTTC

CDR3 length: 13
D gene: .
J gene: TRBJ1-2
clone size: few
V gene: TRBV6-4
CDR3 protein: CASRGPGAYGYTF
CDR3 DNA: TGTGCCAGCAGGGGCCCAGGGGCCTATGGCTACACCTTC

CDR3 length: 16
D gene: .
J gene: TRBJ2-7
clone size: .
V gene: TRBV6-2/TRBV6-3
CDR3 protein: CASSYNGKGGGHEQYF
CDR3 DNA: TGTGCCAGCAGTTACAACGGTAAGGGAGGAGGCCACGAGCAGTACTTC

CDR3 length: 16
D gene: TRBD1
J gene: TRBJ2-5
clone size: .
V gene: TRBV4-1
CDR3 protein: CASRPGRGPGQETQYF
CDR3 DNA: TGCGCCAGCAGACCGGGTAGGGGGCCCGGACAAGAGACCCAGTACTTC

CDR3 length: 15
D gene: .
J gene: TRBJ1-2
clone size: few
V gene: TRBV29-1
CDR3 protein: CSVSNNADSNYGYTF
CDR3 DNA: TGCAGCGTCTCCAATAATGCGGACAGTAACTATGGCTACACCTTC

CDR3 length: 15
D gene: TRBD1
J gene: TRBJ2-7
clone size: .
V gene: TRBV6-5
CDR3 protein: CASSYVDRDVYEQYF
CDR3 DNA: TGTGCCAGCAGTTACGTAGACAGGGATGTCTACGAGCAGTACTTC

CDR3 length: 12
D gene: .
J gene: TRBJ2-7
clone size: few
V gene: TRBV6-6
CDR3 protein: CASSYSATEQYF
CDR3 DNA: TGTGCCAGCAGTTACTCGGCTACCGAGCAGTACTTC

CDR3 length: 15
D gene: TRBD1
J gene: TRBJ2-7
clone size: .
V gene: TRBV2
CDR3 protein: CASNRGTGGTYEQYF
CDR3 DNA: TGTGCCAGCAACAGGGGGACAGGGGGAACCTACGAGCAGTACTTC

CDR3 length: 16
D gene: .
J gene: TRBJ1-4
clone size: .
V gene: TRBV5-1
CDR3 protein: CASSGQGPATNEKLFF
CDR3 DNA: TGCGCCAGCAGCGGTCAGGGCCCGGCAACTAATGAAAAACTGTTTTTT

CDR3 length: 14
D gene: TRBD2
J gene: TRBJ2-1
clone size: .
V gene: TRBV12-3/TRBV12-4
CDR3 protein: CASTVAGVDNEQFF
CDR3 DNA: TGTGCCAGCACCGTAGCGGGAGTAGACAATGAGCAGTTCTTC

CDR3 length: 14
D gene: .
J gene: TRBJ1-5
clone size: .
V gene: TRBV20-1
CDR3 protein: CSATPGTSNQPQHF
CDR3 DNA: TGCAGTGCTACTCCCGGGACTAGCAATCAGCCCCAGCATTTT

CDR3 length: 13
D gene: .
J gene: TRBJ2-1
clone size: once
V gene: TRBV7-3
CDR3 protein: CASSLFGHNEQFF
CDR3 DNA: TGTGCCAGCAGCTTATTTGGACACAATGAGCAGTTCTTC

CDR3 length: 13
D gene: .
J gene: TRBJ2-4
clone size: few
V gene: TRBV9
CDR3 protein: CASSGSPENIQYF
CDR3 DNA: TGTGCCAGCAGCGGTTCACCAGAAAACATTCAGTACTTC

CDR3 length: 14
D gene: .
J gene: TRBJ2-6
clone size: .
V gene: TRBV20-1
CDR3 protein: CSARDISGANVLTF
CDR3 DNA: TGCAGTGCTAGGGACATCTCTGGGGCCAACGTCCTGACTTTC

CDR3 length: 15
D gene: TRBD2
J gene: TRBJ2-7
clone size: .
V gene: TRBV4-2
CDR3 protein: CASSQVRERTHEQYF
CDR3 DNA: TGTGCCAGCAGCCAAGTGCGGGAGAGGACCCACGAGCAGTACTTC

CDR3 length: 13
D gene: .
J gene: TRBJ2-1
clone size: .
V gene: TRBV4-1
CDR3 protein: CASSQDLCNEQFF
CDR3 DNA: TGCGCCAGCAGCCAAGATCTGTGCAATGAGCAGTTCTTC

CDR3 length: 15
D gene: TRBD1
J gene: TRBJ2-7
clone size: .
V gene: TRBV7-9
CDR3 protein: CASSQGGLLLYEQYF
CDR3 DNA: TGTGCCAGCAGCCAAGGGGGCTTATTACTCTACGAGCAGTACTTC

CDR3 length: 15
D gene: TRBD2
J gene: TRBJ2-1
clone size: .
V gene: TRBV6-4
CDR3 protein: CASSTGTKFVNEQFF
CDR3 DNA: TGTGCCAGCAGTACCGGGACTAAGTTCGTCAATGAGCAGTTCTTC

CDR3 length: 13
D gene: .
J gene: TRBJ2-7
clone size: .
V gene: TRBV29-1
CDR3 protein: CSVLLVSSYEQYF
CDR3 DNA: TGCAGCGTCCTACTGGTGTCGTCCTACGAGCAGTACTTC

CDR3 length: 13
D gene: .
J gene: TRBJ2-4
clone size: .
V gene: TRBV27
CDR3 protein: CASSLSPRDIQYF
CDR3 DNA: TGTGCCAGCAGTTTATCTCCCCGGGACATTCAGTACTTC

CDR3 length: 15
D gene: .
J gene: TRBJ1-2
clone size: .
V gene: TRBV25-1
CDR3 protein: CASSELTATYYGYTF
CDR3 DNA: TGTGCCAGCAGTGAATTGACAGCCACCTACTATGGCTACACCTTC

CDR3 length: 14
D gene: TRBD1
J gene: TRBJ2-1
clone size: .
V gene: TRBV9
CDR3 protein: CASSGGQPLSSKFF
CDR3 DNA: TGTGCCAGCAGCGGGGGACAGCCCCTTTCCAGTAAGTTCTTC

CDR3 length: 16
D gene: .
J gene: TRBJ2-7
clone size: few
V gene: TRBV29-1
CDR3 protein: CSVAGLFRRRVYEQYF
CDR3 DNA: TGCAGCGTTGCCGGCTTGTTCCGTCGGAGGGTCTACGAGCAGTACTTC

CDR3 length: 13
D gene: TRBD1
J gene: TRBJ1-2
clone size: .
V gene: TRBV28
CDR3 protein: CASSQTGSSGYTF
CDR3 DNA: TGTGCCAGCAGCCAGACAGGGTCGAGCGGCTACACCTTC

CDR3 length: 17
D gene: TRBD2
J gene: TRBJ2-7
clone size: .
V gene: TRBV18
CDR3 protein: CASSPVVTSGFSYEQYF
CDR3 DNA: TGTGCCAGCTCACCAGTGGTGACTAGCGGTTTCTCCTACGAGCAGTACTTC

CDR3 length: 16
D gene: TRBD1
J gene: TRBJ1-5
clone size: .
V gene: TRBV28
CDR3 protein: CASSFRAGGYNQPQHF
CDR3 DNA: TGTGCCAGCAGTTTTAGGGCAGGGGGTTATAATCAGCCCCAGCATTTT